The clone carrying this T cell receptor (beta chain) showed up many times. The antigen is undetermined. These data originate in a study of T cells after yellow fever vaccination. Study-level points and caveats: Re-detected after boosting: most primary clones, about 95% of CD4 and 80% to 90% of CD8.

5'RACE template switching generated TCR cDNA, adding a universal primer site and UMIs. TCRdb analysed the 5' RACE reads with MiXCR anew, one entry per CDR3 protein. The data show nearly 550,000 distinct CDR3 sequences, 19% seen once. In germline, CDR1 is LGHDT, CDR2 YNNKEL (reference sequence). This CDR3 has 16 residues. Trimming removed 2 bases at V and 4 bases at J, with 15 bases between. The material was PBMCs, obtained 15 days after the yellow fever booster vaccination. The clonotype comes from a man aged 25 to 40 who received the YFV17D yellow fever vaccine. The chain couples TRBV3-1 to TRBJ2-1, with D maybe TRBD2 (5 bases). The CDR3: CASSQNMLARYNEQFF. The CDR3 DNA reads TGTGCCAGCAGCCAAAATATGCTAGCACGTTACAATGAGCAGTTCTTC.